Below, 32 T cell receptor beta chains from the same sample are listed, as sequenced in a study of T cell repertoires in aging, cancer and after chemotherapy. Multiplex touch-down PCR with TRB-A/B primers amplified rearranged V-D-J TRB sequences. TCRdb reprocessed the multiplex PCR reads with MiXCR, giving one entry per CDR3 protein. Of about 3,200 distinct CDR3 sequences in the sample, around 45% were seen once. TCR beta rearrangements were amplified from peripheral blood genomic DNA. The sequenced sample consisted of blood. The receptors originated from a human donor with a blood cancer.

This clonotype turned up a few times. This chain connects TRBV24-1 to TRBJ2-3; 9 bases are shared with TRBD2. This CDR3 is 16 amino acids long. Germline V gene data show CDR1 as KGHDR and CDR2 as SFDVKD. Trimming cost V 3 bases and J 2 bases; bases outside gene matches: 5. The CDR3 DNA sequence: TGTGCCACCAGTGATGGGCGGGGGGGGTTCACAGATACGCAGTATTTT. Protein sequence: CATSDGRGGFTDTQYF.

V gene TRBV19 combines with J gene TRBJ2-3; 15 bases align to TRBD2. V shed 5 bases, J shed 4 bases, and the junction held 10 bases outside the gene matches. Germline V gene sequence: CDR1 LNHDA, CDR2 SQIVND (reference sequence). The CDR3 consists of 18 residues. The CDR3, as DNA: TGTGCCAGTAGTTGGACTAGCGGGAGGGCCAGTGCGGCAGATACGCAGTATTTT. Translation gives CASSWTSGRASAADTQYF.

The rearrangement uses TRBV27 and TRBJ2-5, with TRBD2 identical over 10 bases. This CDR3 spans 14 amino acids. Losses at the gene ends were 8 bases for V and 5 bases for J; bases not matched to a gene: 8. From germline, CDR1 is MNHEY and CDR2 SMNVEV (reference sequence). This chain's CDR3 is CASGAGGPGETQYF. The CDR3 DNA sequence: TGTGCCAGCGGAGCGGGAGGGCCGGGGGAGACCCAGTACTTC.

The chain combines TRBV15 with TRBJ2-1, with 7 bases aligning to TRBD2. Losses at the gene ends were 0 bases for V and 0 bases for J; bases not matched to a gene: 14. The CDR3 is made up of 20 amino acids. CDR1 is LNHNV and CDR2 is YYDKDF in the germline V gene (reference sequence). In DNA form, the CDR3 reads TGTGCCACCAGCAGAGAAATTAAGGGCGGGACTACGAGCTCCTACAATGAGCAGTTCTTC. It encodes CATSREIKGGTTSSYNEQFF.

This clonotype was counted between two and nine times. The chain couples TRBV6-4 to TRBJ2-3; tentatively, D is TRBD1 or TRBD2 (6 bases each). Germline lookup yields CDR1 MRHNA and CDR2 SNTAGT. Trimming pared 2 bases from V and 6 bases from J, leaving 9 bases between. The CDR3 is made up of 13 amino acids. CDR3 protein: CASSDHGGDTQYF. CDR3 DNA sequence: TGTGCCAGCAGTGACCACGGGGGCGATACGCAGTATTTT.

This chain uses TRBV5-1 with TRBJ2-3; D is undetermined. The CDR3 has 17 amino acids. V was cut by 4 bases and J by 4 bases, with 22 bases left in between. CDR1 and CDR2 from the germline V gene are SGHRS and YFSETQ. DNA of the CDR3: TGCGCCAGCAGCGTCTGGACCCGGACGGGTGGGCCAGATACGCAGTATTTT. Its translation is CASSVWTRTGGPDTQYF.

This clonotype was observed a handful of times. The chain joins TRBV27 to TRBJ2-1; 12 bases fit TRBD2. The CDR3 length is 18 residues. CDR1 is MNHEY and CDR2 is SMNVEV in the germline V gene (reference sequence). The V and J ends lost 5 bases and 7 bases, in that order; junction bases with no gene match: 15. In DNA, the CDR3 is TGTGCCAGCAGTCATAAACCCCCCACTAGCGGGAGGATTAATGAGCAGTTCTTC. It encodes CASSHKPPTSGRINEQFF.

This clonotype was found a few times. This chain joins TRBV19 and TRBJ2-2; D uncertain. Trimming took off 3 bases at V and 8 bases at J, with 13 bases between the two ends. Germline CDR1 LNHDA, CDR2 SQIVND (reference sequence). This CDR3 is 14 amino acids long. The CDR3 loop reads CASSINPTWGELFF. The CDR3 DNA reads TGTGCCAGTAGTATTAATCCTACATGGGGGGAGCTGTTTTTT.

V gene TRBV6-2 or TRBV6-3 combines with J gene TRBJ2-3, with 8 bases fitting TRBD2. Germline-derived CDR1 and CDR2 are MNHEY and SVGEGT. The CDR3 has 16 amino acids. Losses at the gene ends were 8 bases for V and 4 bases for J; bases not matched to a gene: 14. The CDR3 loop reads CASLHRASGHSDTQYF. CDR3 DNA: TGTGCCAGCCTCCACAGGGCTAGCGGGCATTCAGATACGCAGTATTTT.

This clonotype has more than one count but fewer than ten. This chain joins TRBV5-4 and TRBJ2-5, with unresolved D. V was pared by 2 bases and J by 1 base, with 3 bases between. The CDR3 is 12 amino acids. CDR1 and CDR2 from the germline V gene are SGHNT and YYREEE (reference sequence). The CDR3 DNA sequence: TGTGCCAGCAGCTTCGGCCAAGAGACCCAGTACTTC. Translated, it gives CASSFGQETQYF. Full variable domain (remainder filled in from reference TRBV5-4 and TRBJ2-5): ETGVTQSPTHLIKTRGQQVTLRCSSQSGHNTVSWYQQALGQGPQFIFQYYREEENGRGNFPPRFSGLQFPNYSSELNVNALELDDSALYLCASSFGQETQYFGPGTRLLVL.

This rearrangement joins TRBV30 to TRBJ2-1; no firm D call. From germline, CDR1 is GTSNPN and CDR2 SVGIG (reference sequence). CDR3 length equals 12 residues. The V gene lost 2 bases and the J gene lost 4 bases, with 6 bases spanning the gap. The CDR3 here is CAWSRSYNEQFF. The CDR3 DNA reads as TGTGCCTGGAGTAGGAGTTACAATGAGCAGTTCTTC. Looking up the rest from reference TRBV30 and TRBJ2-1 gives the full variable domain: SQTIHQWPATLVQPVGSPLSLECTVEGTSNPNLYWYRQAAGRGLQLLFYSVGIGQISSEVPQNLSASRPQDRQFILSSKKLLLSDSGFYLCAWSRSYNEQFFGPGTRLTVL.

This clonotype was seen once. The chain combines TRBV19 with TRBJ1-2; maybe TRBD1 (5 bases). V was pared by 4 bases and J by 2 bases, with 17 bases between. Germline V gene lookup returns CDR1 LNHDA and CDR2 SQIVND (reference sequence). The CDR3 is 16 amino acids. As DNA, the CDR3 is TGTGCCAGTAGTAAGCAGTCCGGACAAATCAACTATGGCTACACCTTC. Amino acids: CASSKQSGQINYGYTF.

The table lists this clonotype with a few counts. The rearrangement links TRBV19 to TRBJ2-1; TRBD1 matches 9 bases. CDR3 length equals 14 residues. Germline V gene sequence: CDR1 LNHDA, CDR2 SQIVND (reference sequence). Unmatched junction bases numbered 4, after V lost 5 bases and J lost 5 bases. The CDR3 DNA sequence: TGTGCCAGTAGTGTGGGGACAGGGCACAATGAGCAGTTCTTC. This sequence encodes CASSVGTGHNEQFF. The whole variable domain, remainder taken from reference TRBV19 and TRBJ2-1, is DGGITQSPKYLFRKEGQNVTLSCEQNLNHDAMYWYRQDPGQGLRLIYYSQIVNDFQKGDIAEGYSVSREKKESFPLTVTSAQKNPTAFYLCASSVGTGHNEQFFGPGTRLTVL.

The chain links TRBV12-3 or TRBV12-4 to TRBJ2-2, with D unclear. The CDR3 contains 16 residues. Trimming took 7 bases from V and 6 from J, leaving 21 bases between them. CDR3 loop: CASTLRQTQSAGELFF. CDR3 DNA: TGTGCCAGCACCCTTAGGCAGACTCAATCTGCCGGGGAGCTGTTTTTT.

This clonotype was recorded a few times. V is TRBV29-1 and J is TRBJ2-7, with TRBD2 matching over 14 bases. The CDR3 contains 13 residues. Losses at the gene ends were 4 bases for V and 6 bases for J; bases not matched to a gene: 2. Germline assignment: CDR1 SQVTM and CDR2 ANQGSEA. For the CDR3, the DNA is TGCAGCGTTGCGACTAGCGGGAGGGGCGAGCAGTACTTC. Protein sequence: CSVATSGRGEQYF.

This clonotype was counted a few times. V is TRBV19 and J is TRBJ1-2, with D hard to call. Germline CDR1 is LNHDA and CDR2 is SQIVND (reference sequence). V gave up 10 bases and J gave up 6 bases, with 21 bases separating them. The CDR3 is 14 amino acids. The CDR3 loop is CATAVSGVRDGYTF. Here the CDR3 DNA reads TGTGCCACCGCAGTCAGCGGGGTTCGTGATGGCTACACCTTC.

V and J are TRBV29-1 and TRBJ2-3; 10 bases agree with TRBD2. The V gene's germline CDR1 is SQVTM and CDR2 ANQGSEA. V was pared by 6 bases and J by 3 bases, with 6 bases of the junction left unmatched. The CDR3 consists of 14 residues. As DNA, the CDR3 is TGCAGCGTCTCTAGCGGGAGTCTTACAGATACGCAGTATTTT. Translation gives CSVSSGSLTDTQYF.

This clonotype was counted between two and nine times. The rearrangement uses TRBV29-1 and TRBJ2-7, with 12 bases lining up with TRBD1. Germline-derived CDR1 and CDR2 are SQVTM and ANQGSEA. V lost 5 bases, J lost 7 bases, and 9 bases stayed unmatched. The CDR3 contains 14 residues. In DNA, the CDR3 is TGCAGCGTTTCCACGGGACAGGGGGCGGGTGAGCAGTACTTC. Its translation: CSVSTGQGAGEQYF.

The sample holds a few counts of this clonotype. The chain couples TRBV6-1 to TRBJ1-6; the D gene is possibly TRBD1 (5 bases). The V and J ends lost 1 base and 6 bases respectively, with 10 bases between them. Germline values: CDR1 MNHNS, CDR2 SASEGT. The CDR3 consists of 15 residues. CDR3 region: CASSEVRQPNSPLHF. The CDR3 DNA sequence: TGTGCCAGCAGTGAAGTACGACAGCCTAATTCACCCCTCCACTTT.

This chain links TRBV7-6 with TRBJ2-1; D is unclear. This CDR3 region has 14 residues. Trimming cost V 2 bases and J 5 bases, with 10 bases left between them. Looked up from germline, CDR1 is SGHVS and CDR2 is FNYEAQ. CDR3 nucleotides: TGTGCCAGCAGCTTATATGAGGCTGACAATGAGCAGTTCTTC. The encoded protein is CASSLYEADNEQFF. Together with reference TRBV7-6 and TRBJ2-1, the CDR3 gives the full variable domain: GAGVSQSPRYKVTKRGQDVALRCDPISGHVSLYWYRQALGQGPEFLTYFNYEAQQDKSGLPNDRFSAERPEGSISTLTIQRTEQRDSAMYRCASSLYEADNEQFFGPGTRLTVL.

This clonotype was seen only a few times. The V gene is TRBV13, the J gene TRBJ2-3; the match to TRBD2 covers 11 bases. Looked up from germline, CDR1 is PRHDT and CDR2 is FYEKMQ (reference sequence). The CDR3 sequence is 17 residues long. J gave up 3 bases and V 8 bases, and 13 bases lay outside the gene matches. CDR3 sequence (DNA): TGTGCCAGCTCCCTAGGGGCTAGCGGGGGGTCTACAGATACGCAGTATTTT. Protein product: CASSLGASGGSTDTQYF.

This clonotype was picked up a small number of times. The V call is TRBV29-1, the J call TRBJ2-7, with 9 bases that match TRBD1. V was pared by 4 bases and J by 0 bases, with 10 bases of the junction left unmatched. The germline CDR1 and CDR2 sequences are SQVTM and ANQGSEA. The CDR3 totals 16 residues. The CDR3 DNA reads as TGCAGCGTTGTTTGGACAGGGGCCTCTTTCTCCTACGAGCAGTACTTC. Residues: CSVVWTGASFSYEQYF.

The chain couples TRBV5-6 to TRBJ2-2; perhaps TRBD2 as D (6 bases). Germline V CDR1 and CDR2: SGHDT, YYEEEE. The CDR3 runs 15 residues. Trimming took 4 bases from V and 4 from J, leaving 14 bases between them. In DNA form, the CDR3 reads TGTGCCAGCAGCAGGGATGGGGGGATCACCGGGGAGCTGTTTTTT. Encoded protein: CASSRDGGITGELFF.

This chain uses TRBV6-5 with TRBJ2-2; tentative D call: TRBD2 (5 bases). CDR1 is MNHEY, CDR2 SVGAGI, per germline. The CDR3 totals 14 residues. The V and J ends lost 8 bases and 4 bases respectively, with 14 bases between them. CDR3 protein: CASSRGRRTGELFF. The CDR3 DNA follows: TGTGCCAGCTCAAGAGGGCGTCGCACCGGGGAGCTGTTTTTT.

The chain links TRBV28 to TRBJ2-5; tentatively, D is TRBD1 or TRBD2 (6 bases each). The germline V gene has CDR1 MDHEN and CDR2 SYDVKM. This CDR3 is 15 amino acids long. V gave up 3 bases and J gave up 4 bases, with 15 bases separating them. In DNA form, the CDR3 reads TGTGCCAGCAGTTTTGTCCGGGGGCGAGGAGAGACCCAGTACTTC. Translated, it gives CASSFVRGRGETQYF.

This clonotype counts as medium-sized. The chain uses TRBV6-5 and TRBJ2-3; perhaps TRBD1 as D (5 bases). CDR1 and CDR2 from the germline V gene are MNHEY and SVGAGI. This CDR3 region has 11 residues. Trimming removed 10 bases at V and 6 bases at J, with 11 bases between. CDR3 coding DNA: TGTGCCACTCAGGGATCGGATACGCAGTATTTT. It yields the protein CATQGSDTQYF.

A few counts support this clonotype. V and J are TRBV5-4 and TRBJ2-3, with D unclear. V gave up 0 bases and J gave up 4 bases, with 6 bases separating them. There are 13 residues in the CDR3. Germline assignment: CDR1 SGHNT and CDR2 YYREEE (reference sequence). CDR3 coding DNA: TGTGCCAGCAGCTTGGACGGCCCAGATACGCAGTATTTT. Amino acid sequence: CASSLDGPDTQYF. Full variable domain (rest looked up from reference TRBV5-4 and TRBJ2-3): ETGVTQSPTHLIKTRGQQVTLRCSSQSGHNTVSWYQQALGQGPQFIFQYYREEENGRGNFPPRFSGLQFPNYSSELNVNALELDDSALYLCASSLDGPDTQYFGPGTRLTVL.

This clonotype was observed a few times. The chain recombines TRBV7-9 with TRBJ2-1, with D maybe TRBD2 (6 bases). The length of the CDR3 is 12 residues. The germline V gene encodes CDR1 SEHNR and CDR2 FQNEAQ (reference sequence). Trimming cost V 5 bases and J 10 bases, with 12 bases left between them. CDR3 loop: CASSREFGEQFF. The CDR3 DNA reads TGTGCCAGCAGCCGGGAGTTCGGGGAGCAGTTCTTC.

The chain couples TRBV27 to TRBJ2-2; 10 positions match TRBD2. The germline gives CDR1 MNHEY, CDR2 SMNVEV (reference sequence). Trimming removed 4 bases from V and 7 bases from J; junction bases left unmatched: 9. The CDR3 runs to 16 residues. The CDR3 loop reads CASSSLGVAGGGELFF. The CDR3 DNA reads TGTGCCAGCAGTTCCTTGGGGGTAGCGGGAGGCGGGGAGCTGTTTTTT.

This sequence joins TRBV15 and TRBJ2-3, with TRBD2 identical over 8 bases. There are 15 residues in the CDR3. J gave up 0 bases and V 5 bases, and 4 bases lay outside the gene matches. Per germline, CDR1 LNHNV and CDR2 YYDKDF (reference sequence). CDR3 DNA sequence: TGTGCCACCAGCGCCGCTAGCGGGAGCACAGATACGCAGTATTTT. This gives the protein CATSAASGSTDTQYF.

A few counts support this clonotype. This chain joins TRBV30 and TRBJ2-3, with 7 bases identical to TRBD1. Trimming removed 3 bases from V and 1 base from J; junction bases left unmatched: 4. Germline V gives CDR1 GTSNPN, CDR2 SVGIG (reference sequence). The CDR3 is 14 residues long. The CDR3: CAWSRQGGTDTQYF. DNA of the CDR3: TGTGCCTGGAGCCGACAGGGTGGCACAGATACGCAGTATTTT.

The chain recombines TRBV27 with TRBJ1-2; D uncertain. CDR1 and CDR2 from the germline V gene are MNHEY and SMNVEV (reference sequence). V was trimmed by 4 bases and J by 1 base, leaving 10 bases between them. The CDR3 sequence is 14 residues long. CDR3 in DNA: TGTGCCAGCAGTTCAATATGGGATAACTATGGCTACACCTTC. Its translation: CASSSIWDNYGYTF.